These 10 T cell receptor beta chains came from one sample sequenced in a study of breast tumors, draining lymph nodes, adjacent tissues. Breast cancer patients provided tissue from their axillary draining lymph nodes. TCRdb re-derived calls from the multiplex PCR reads in MiXCR, one entry per CDR3 protein. Of about 230,000 distinct CDR3 sequences listed, about a third are singletons. Sample: axillary lymph node tissue. Source of these receptors: a female donor with breast cancer. Some clones in this sample may be carry-over from other donors' samples.

CDR3 region: CASSFELLLDRAGANVLTF. DNA for the CDR3: TGTGCCAGCAGTTTCGAATTACTACTAGACAGGGCTGGGGCCAACGTCCTGACTTTC. The chain links TRBV2 to TRBJ2-6; 7 nucleotides match TRBD1. The CDR3 has 19 amino acids. Losses at the gene ends were 5 bases for V and 2 bases for J; bases not matched to a gene: 15. CDR1 is SNHLY, CDR2 FYNNEI, per germline.

The sample holds many counts of this clonotype. This sequence joins TRBV20-1 and TRBJ2-5; 7 positions agree with TRBD2. J gave up 7 bases and V 3 bases, and 11 bases lay outside the gene matches. The CDR3 spans 14 residues. The germline gives CDR1 DFQATT, CDR2 SNEGSKA (reference sequence). The CDR3 protein is CSASTAGEEATQYF. Written as DNA, the CDR3 is TGCAGTGCTAGTACGGCGGGAGAGGAAGCGACCCAGTACTTC.

The V and J genes are TRBV25-1 and TRBJ2-3; 7 bases line up with TRBD1. The CDR3 length is 13 residues. Germline V gene sequence: CDR1 MGHDK, CDR2 SYGVNS. Written as DNA, the CDR3 is TGTGCAAGGGACAGTGCTAGCACAGATACGCAGTATTTT. Translation: CARDSASTDTQYF.

This clonotype was counted many times. This chain links TRBV7-2 with TRBJ2-1; no firm D call. CDR1 is SGHTA and CDR2 is FQGNSA in the germline V gene. Trimming stripped 2 bases from V and 6 bases from J, with 2 bases between. This CDR3 is built from 11 residues. The CDR3 DNA follows: TGTGCCAGCAGCTTACTCAATGAGCAGTTCTTC. As protein: CASSLLNEQFF.

This clonotype has at least ten counts. This chain joins TRBV27 and TRBJ2-3; D is possibly TRBD2 (5 bases). From germline, CDR1 is MNHEY and CDR2 SMNVEV (reference sequence). Trimming removed 4 bases from V and 5 bases from J, with 16 bases in between. The CDR3 length is 15 residues. The CDR3 spells CASSSPGRDKDTQYF. CDR3 in DNA: TGTGCCAGCAGTTCTCCGGGAAGAGATAAAGATACGCAGTATTTT.

About this clonotype itself: Given a much more abundant clone one base away, this may be a read error. The J gene is TRBJ2-1, the V gene TRBV7-8; 11 bases agree with TRBD2. Germline assignment: CDR1 SGHVS and CDR2 FQNEAQ. The CDR3 loop spans 18 amino acids. CDR3 DNA: TGTGCCAGCAGCTTAGCGCCGTCTCGACTAGCGGGGTACAATGAGCGGTTCTTC. It is translated as CASSLAPSRLAGYNERFF. The complete variable domain, with remaining parts taken from reference TRBV7-8 and TRBJ2-1, reads GAGVSQSPRYKVAKRGQDVALRCDPISGHVSLFWYQQALGQGPEFLTYFQNEAQLDKSGLPSDRFFAERPEGSVSTLKIQRTQQEDSAVYLCASSLAPSRLAGYNERFFGPGTRLTVL.

About this clonotype itself: It may be a read error: a sequence one base away is much more abundant. The chain has TRBV5-6 and TRBJ1-2; D call uncertain. The V end was cut by 4 bases, the J end by 7 bases, with 11 bases between. The CDR3 has 12 amino acids. The germline gives CDR1 SGHDT, CDR2 YYEEEE. The CDR3 loop reads CASSRSYSGYTF. CDR3 DNA: TGTGCCAGCAGCCGTTCTTACTCTGGCTACACCTTC.

This clonotype was found many times. The rearrangement joins TRBV2 to TRBJ2-4; the match to TRBD1 covers 8 bases. Trimming cost V 5 bases and J 3 bases; bases outside gene matches: 6. CDR3 length equals 15 residues. Germline CDR1 and CDR2: SNHLY and FYNNEI. CDR3 sequence: CASSQGAGDKNIQYF. The CDR3 DNA follows: TGTGCCAGCAGTCAGGGGGCCGGGGACAAAAACATTCAGTACTTC.

V gene TRBV7-8 combines with J gene TRBJ2-5; 7 nucleotides match TRBD2. The junction had 2 bases not matched to a gene; V was cut back by 5 bases and J by 5 bases. CDR1 and CDR2 (germline): SGHVS, FQNEAQ. The CDR3 extends over 12 amino acids. The CDR3 sequence: CASSEAGETQYF. The CDR3 bases are TGTGCCAGCAGCGAAGCGGGGGAGACCCAGTACTTC.

This clonotype was observed at least ten times. The V call is TRBV4-2, the J call TRBJ2-7; D is unclear. This CDR3 spans 14 amino acids. V was shortened by 0 bases and J by 5 bases, with 11 bases between the two germline ends. From germline, CDR1 is LGHNA and CDR2 YNFKEQ. DNA for the CDR3: TGTGCCAGCAGCCAAGATTACCCTCCCCACGAGCAGTACTTC. Its translation: CASSQDYPPHEQYF.